A single sample gave rise to the 8 T cell receptor beta chains below, sequenced in a study of T cells in Graves' hyperthyroidism and ophthalmopathy. Template material for amplifying TCR beta CDR3 regions consisted of RNA transcripts. The HTBI primer set served for first-round RT-PCR of the TCR CDR3. MiXCR, applied by TCRdb to the multiplex PCR reads, yields one record per CDR3 protein. The sample lists approximately 600,000 distinct CDR3 sequences; less than 25% were seen once. Source material: blood. The receptors originated from a man aged 25 to 40 with Graves' ophthalmopathy.

This clonotype was counted at least ten times. The chain couples TRBV3-1 to TRBJ2-7; 7 bases are a match to TRBD1. The CDR3 sequence is 13 residues long. The V gene end was trimmed by 4 bases and the J gene end by 4 bases; junction bases not matched to a gene: 4. From germline, CDR1 is LGHDT and CDR2 YNNKEL (reference sequence). The CDR3 reads CASSPLQGYEQYF. DNA for the CDR3: TGTGCCAGCAGCCCCCTACAGGGGTACGAGCAGTACTTC.

J is TRBJ2-1 and V is TRBV20-1; D is uncertain. CDR1 and CDR2 from the germline V gene are DFQATT and SNEGSKA (reference sequence). The CDR3 loop spans 14 amino acids. V shed 0 bases and J shed 3 bases, with 9 bases lying between them. CDR3 sequence reads: CSARDFRNYNEQFF. Here the CDR3 DNA reads TGCAGTGCTAGAGATTTCCGTAACTACAATGAGCAGTTCTTC.

The genes are TRBV27 and TRBJ2-7; D might be TRBD2 (5 bases). The ends were cut back, 3 bases at V and 7 bases at J, with 13 bases in the middle. This CDR3 has 13 residues. Germline CDR1 MNHEY, CDR2 SMNVEV (reference sequence). Here the CDR3 DNA reads TGTGCCAGCAGTTTTACCCTAGCCCAAGAGCAGTACTTC. Translating it yields CASSFTLAQEQYF.

The chain combines TRBV20-1 with TRBJ2-4; TRBD1 aligns across 9 bases. From germline, CDR1 is DFQATT and CDR2 SNEGSKA (reference sequence). V was clipped by 5 bases and J by 3 bases; unmatched bases: 8. The CDR3 sequence is 15 residues long. CDR3 nucleotide sequence: TGCAGTGCTGATAGGACAGGGGCGGTCAAAAACATTCAGTACTTC. Translating gives CSADRTGAVKNIQYF.

This clonotype was observed at least ten times. V is TRBV27 and J is TRBJ1-1, with TRBD1 as a possible D gene (5 bases). V lost 7 bases and J lost 3, with 15 bases in between. Germline V gives CDR1 MNHEY, CDR2 SMNVEV (reference sequence). CDR3 length: 14 residues. The CDR3, as DNA: TGTGCCAGCATCGCTGCAGGGAGGGACACTGAAGCTTTCTTT. This gives the protein CASIAAGRDTEAFF.

This clonotype has just a few counts. The gene calls are TRBV4-1 and TRBJ1-1, with D uncertain. This CDR3 spans 13 amino acids. Germline CDR1 is MGHRA and CDR2 is YSYEKL. The V end was cut by 4 bases, the J end by 0 bases, with 6 bases between. The CDR3 nucleotides read TGCGCCAGCAGCCCGGTGGTGAACACTGAAGCTTTCTTT. It specifies CASSPVVNTEAFF.

This clonotype was found a few times. The rearrangement joins TRBV28 to TRBJ1-2; 8 bases agree with TRBD1. J gave up 2 bases and V 8 bases, and 19 bases lay outside the gene matches. The CDR3 runs to 18 residues. The V gene's germline CDR1 is MDHEN and CDR2 SYDVKM. CDR3 sequence: CASSPMEVYRTGNYGYTF. The CDR3, as DNA: TGTGCCAGCTCACCAATGGAGGTTTACAGGACAGGGAACTATGGCTACACCTTC.

This rearrangement joins TRBV7-6 to TRBJ2-1; perhaps TRBD2 as D (5 bases). This CDR3 comprises 13 residues. Germline V lookup: CDR1 SGHVS, CDR2 FNYEAQ. V shed 0 bases and J shed 9 bases, with 9 bases lying between them. CDR3 loop: CASSLASGFEQFF. The CDR3 bases are TGTGCCAGCAGCTTAGCTTCGGGGTTTGAGCAGTTCTTC.